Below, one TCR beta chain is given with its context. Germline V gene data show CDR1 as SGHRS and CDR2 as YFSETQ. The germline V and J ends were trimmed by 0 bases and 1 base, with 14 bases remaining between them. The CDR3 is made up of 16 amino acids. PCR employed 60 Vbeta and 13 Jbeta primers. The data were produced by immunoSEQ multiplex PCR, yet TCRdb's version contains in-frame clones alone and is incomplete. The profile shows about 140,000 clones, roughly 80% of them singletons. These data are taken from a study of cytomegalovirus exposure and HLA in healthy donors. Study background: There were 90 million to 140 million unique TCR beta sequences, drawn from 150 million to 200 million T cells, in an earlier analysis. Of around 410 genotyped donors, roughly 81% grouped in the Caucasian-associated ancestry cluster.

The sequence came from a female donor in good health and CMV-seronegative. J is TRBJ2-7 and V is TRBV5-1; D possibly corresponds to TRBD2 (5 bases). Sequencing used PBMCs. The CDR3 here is CASSLERATSSYEQYF. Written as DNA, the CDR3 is TGCGCCAGCAGCTTGGAGAGGGCCACAAGTTCCTACGAGCAGTACTTC.